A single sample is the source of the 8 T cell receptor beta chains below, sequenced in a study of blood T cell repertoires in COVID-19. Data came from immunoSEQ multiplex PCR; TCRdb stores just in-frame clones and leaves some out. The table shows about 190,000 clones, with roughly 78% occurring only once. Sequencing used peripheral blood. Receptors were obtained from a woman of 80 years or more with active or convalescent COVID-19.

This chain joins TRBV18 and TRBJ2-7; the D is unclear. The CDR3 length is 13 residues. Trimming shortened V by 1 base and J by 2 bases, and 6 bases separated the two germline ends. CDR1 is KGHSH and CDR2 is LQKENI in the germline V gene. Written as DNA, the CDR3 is TGTGCCAGCTCACCACACAGTCCCTACGAGCAGTACTTC. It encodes CASSPHSPYEQYF.

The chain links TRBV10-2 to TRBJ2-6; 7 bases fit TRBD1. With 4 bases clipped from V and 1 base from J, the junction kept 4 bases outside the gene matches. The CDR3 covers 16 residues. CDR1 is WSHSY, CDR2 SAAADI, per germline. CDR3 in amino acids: CASSGQGESGANVLTF. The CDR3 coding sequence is TGCGCCAGCAGTGGACAGGGAGAATCTGGGGCCAACGTCCTGACTTTC.

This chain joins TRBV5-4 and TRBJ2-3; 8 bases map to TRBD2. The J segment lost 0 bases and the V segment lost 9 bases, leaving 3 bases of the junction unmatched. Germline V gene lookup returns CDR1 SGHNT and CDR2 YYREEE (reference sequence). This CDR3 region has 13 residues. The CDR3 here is CATQRGSTDTQYF. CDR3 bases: TGTGCCACCCAGCGGGGGAGCACAGATACGCAGTATTTT. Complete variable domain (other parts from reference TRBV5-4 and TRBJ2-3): ETGVTQSPTHLIKTRGQQVTLRCSSQSGHNTVSWYQQALGQGPQFIFQYYREEENGRGNFPPRFSGLQFPNYSSELNVNALELDDSALYLCATQRGSTDTQYFGPGTRLTVL.

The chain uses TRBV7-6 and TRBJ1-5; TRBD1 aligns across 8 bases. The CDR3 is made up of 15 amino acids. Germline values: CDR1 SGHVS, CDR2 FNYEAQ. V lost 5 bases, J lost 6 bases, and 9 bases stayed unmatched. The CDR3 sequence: CASSRRTGLGQPQHF. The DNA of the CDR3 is TGTGCCAGCAGCCGAAGGACAGGGTTGGGTCAGCCCCAGCATTTT.

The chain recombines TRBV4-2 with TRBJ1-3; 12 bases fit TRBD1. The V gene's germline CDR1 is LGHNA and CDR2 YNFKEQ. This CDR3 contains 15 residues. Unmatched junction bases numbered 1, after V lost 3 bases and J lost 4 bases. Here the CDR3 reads CASSQGQGAGNTIYF. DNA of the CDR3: TGTGCCAGCAGCCAGGGACAGGGGGCGGGAAACACCATATATTTT.

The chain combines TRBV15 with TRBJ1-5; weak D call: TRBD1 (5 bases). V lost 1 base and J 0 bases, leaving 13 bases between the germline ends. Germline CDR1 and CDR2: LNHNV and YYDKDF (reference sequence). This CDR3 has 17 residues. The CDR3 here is CATSRGGGGASNQPQHF. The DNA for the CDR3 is TGTGCCACCAGCAGAGGGGGGGGTGGAGCTAGCAATCAGCCCCAGCATTTT.

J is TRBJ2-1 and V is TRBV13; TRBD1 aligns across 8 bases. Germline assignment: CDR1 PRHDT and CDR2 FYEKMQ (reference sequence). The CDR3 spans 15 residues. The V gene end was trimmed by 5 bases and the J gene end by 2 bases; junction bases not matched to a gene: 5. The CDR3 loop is CASSEQGVAYNEQFF. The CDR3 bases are TGTGCCAGCAGCGAACAGGGGGTAGCCTACAATGAGCAGTTCTTC.

The CDR3 reads CASRGSGGTDTQYF. CDR3 DNA: TGTGCCAGCAGGGGTAGCGGGGGCACAGATACGCAGTATTTT. The chain uses TRBV9 and TRBJ2-3; 8 bases agree with TRBD2. The CDR3 loop spans 14 amino acids. J gave up 1 base and V 5 bases, and 3 bases lay outside the gene matches. From germline, CDR1 is SGDLS and CDR2 YYNGEE.